The entry that follows covers one T cell receptor (beta chain) sequence. Its antigen is currently unknown. This sample stems from a study of cytomegalovirus exposure and HLA in healthy donors. Overall study findings and caveats: Researchers had no immune exposure information except CMV serostatus available. The productive fraction for most TCR beta V segments was about 87% or about 30% in an earlier analysis. Upon later analysis, TCR association rates were observed to vary by HLA locus, being highest for DRB1 and lowest for HLA-C.

PCR employed 60 Vbeta and 13 Jbeta primers. Assay used: immunoSEQ multiplex PCR; TCRdb lists only in-frame clones, some missing. The sample gives around 200,000 clones, around four fifths of which show up once; about 1.6% is in the top ten. Trimming removed 1 base at V and 2 bases at J, with 7 bases between. Looked up from germline, CDR1 is LGHNA and CDR2 is YNFKEQ. The CDR3 covers 14 residues. The clonotype originates from a man aged 45-65 years in good health and CMV-seronegative. Material for sequencing was PBMCs. The chain links TRBV4-2 to TRBJ2-3; D is perhaps TRBD2 (6 bases). CDR3 region: CASSQAGVTDTQYF. The CDR3 region has the DNA TGTGCCAGCAGCCAAGCGGGGGTCACAGATACGCAGTATTTT.